These 30 T cell receptor beta chains share one sample of origin, sequenced in a study of cytomegalovirus exposure and HLA in healthy donors. PCR employed 60 Vbeta and 13 Jbeta primers. Clones were sequenced by immunoSEQ multiplex PCR, and TCRdb holds only the in-frame ones, with some missing. The repertoire holds around 110,000 clones, less than 70% seen once, with 2% to 2.5% in the top ten. Specimen: PBMCs. The receptor set was obtained from a young woman in good health and CMV-seronegative.

A few counts support this clone. The chain combines TRBV28 with TRBJ1-6; TRBD1 aligns across 7 bases. J gave up 13 bases and V 8 bases, and 14 bases lay outside the gene matches. This CDR3 has 14 amino acids. The germline CDR1 and CDR2 sequences are MDHEN and SYDVKM. This CDR3 reads CASGTRGGRWPLHF. The CDR3 bases are TGTGCCAGCGGGACCCGAGGGGGCCGCTGGCCCCTCCACTTT.

This chain links TRBV6-5 with TRBJ1-1; D unresolved. Germline V lookup: CDR1 MNHEY, CDR2 SVGAGI. The germline V and J ends were trimmed by 0 bases and 8 bases, with 10 bases remaining between them. The CDR3 extends over 13 amino acids. CDR3 sequence reads: CASSYSEGREAFF. The CDR3 nucleotides read TGTGCCAGCAGTTACTCTGAGGGTCGGGAAGCTTTCTTT.

This clone was seen only a few times. The chain employs TRBV7-6 and TRBJ2-6; D is unresolved. Trimming removed 5 bases at V and 9 bases at J, with 8 bases between. Germline assignment: CDR1 SGHVS and CDR2 FNYEAQ. The length of the CDR3 is 12 residues. Written as DNA, the CDR3 is TGTGCCAGCAGCAATTCAGTCAACGTCCTGACTTTC. Its protein is CASSNSVNVLTF.

The CDR3 sequence: CASSSQRGGEDTDTQYF. As DNA, the CDR3 is TGTGCCAGCAGCTCTCAAAGGGGAGGGGAAGACACAGATACGCAGTATTTT. The genes are TRBV7-3 and TRBJ2-3; 7 bases line up with TRBD2. The V gene's germline CDR1 is SGHTA and CDR2 FQGTGA. Trimming at V came to 4 bases and at J to 2 bases, leaving 12 bases not matched to a gene. CDR3 size: 17 residues.

The chain carries TRBV5-1 and TRBJ1-2; D gene ambiguous. The CDR3 has 14 residues. V lost 0 bases and J lost 8, with 14 bases in between. Germline CDR1 is SGHRS and CDR2 is YFSETQ. Here the CDR3 reads CASSLADTSWGYTF. For the CDR3, the DNA is TGCGCCAGCAGCTTGGCAGACACGAGTTGGGGCTACACCTTC.

J is TRBJ2-2 and V is TRBV14; D might be TRBD2 (6 bases). The CDR3 runs to 16 residues. CDR1 is SGHDN and CDR2 is FVKESK in the germline V gene. V shed 5 bases and J shed 5 bases, with 18 bases lying between them. CDR3 sequence: CASSEGDGGWTGELFF. The CDR3 DNA reads TGTGCCAGCAGCGAAGGAGATGGGGGGTGGACCGGGGAGCTGTTTTTT.

The genes are TRBV6-1 and TRBJ1-6, with TRBD1 matching 9 bases. CDR1 MNHNS and CDR2 SASEGT come from the germline V gene. V dropped 1 base and J dropped 8; count of bases not matched to a gene: 6. This CDR3 region has 16 residues. The CDR3 DNA reads as TGTGCCAGCAGTGAAGAGTCGGGACAGGGCTATTCACCCCTCCACTTT. This gives the protein CASSEESGQGYSPLHF.

This clone was picked up many times. This chain uses TRBV10-3 with TRBJ1-3; D unclear. The length of the CDR3 is 12 residues. The germline V gene encodes CDR1 ENHRY and CDR2 SYGVKD. Trimming removed 3 bases at V and 9 bases at J, with 9 bases between. The CDR3 DNA follows: TGTGCCATCAGTGACCAGATTGGCACCATATATTTT. Its translation: CAISDQIGTIYF.

This clone was counted once. This same CDR3 is encoded by further DNA sequences in the sample. J is TRBJ1-2 and V is TRBV6-1, with D perhaps matching TRBD1 (6 bases). The CDR3 spans 13 residues. Trimming shortened V by 6 bases and J by 5 bases, and 13 bases separated the two germline ends. CDR1 is MNHNS, CDR2 SASEGT, per germline. This chain's CDR3 is CASSQRDNYGYTF. DNA for the CDR3: TGTGCCAGCAGCCAAAGGGACAATTATGGCTACACCTTC.

This clone was seen a handful of times. The chain uses TRBV2 and TRBJ1-1; 9 bases are a match to TRBD1. The CDR3 sequence is 15 residues long. Germline V CDR1 and CDR2: SNHLY, FYNNEI. After removal of 6 bases from V and 1 base from J, the junction contained 6 bases not matched to a gene. The CDR3: CASSDPGQGNTEAFF. In DNA form, the CDR3 reads TGTGCCAGCAGCGACCCGGGACAGGGGAACACTGAAGCTTTCTTT.

This chain links TRBV19 with TRBJ1-2; D remains unclear. Trimming removed 3 bases at V and 0 bases at J, with 5 bases between. The CDR3 contains 13 residues. Germline V gives CDR1 LNHDA, CDR2 SQIVND (reference sequence). The CDR3 spells CASSMRANYGYTF. CDR3 DNA: TGTGCCAGTAGTATGCGGGCTAACTATGGCTACACCTTC.

This chain connects TRBV7-6 to TRBJ2-6; D gene unclear. The V end lost 5 bases, the J end lost 0 bases, and 11 bases lay between the germline ends. Germline loops: CDR1 SGHVS, CDR2 FNYEAQ. The CDR3 runs 16 residues. CDR3: CASSGSQRSGANVLTF. As DNA, the CDR3 is TGTGCCAGCAGCGGCAGTCAGCGCTCTGGGGCCAACGTCCTGACTTTC.

The rearrangement joins TRBV4-1 to TRBJ2-5; D gene unclear. Trimming took off 0 bases at V and 5 bases at J, with 13 bases between the two ends. The germline V gene encodes CDR1 MGHRA and CDR2 YSYEKL. The CDR3 spans 15 residues. In DNA form, the CDR3 reads TGCGCCAGCAGCCAAGAGGCGATAGTCGGGGAGACCCAGTACTTC. It encodes CASSQEAIVGETQYF.

The rearrangement joins TRBV28 to TRBJ2-7, with D perhaps TRBD1 (6 bases). CDR3 length: 15 residues. CDR1 is MDHEN and CDR2 is SYDVKM in the germline V gene. The ends were cut back, 1 base at V and 4 bases at J, with 14 bases in the middle. CDR3 region: CASSLSQGSGYEQYF. The CDR3 DNA is TGTGCCAGCAGTTTATCACAGGGATCTGGGTACGAGCAGTACTTC.

This chain connects TRBV7-6 to TRBJ2-7; D is unresolved. In germline, CDR1 is SGHVS, CDR2 FNYEAQ. The V end lost 1 base, the J end lost 1 base, and 11 bases lay between the germline ends. The CDR3 has 15 amino acids. The CDR3 is CASSLGGRYSYEQYF. The CDR3 nucleotides read TGTGCCAGCAGCTTAGGTGGCAGGTATTCCTACGAGCAGTACTTC.

In its sample, this clone was seen a few times. The chain combines TRBV20-1 with TRBJ2-1, with D unresolved. CDR3 length: 11 residues. The V end was cut by 5 bases, the J end by 3 bases, with 5 bases between. Germline values: CDR1 DFQATT, CDR2 SNEGSKA (reference sequence). This chain's CDR3 is CSASIYNEQFF. For the CDR3, the DNA is TGCAGTGCTTCCATCTACAATGAGCAGTTCTTC.

This clone was detected a few times. The V and J genes are TRBV5-4 and TRBJ2-5, with D unclear. The germline gives CDR1 SGHNT, CDR2 YYREEE (reference sequence). Trimming took off 2 bases at V and 5 bases at J, with 10 bases between the two ends. The CDR3 has 13 residues. The CDR3 loop reads CASSFAAQETQYF. In nucleotides, the CDR3 is TGTGCCAGCAGCTTTGCTGCTCAGGAGACCCAGTACTTC. The whole variable domain, remainder taken from reference TRBV5-4 and TRBJ2-5, is ETGVTQSPTHLIKTRGQQVTLRCSSQSGHNTVSWYQQALGQGPQFIFQYYREEENGRGNFPPRFSGLQFPNYSSELNVNALELDDSALYLCASSFAAQETQYFGPGTRLLVL.

The chain uses TRBV5-4 and TRBJ2-1, with 16 bases aligning to TRBD2. The junction had 7 bases not matched to a gene; V was cut back by 3 bases and J by 10 bases. The CDR3 has 16 amino acids. Germline V gives CDR1 SGHNT, CDR2 YYREEE (reference sequence). In DNA, the CDR3 is TGTGCCAGCAGCTCATCGGGACTAGCGGGAGGGGGGGAGCAGTTCTTC. It translates to CASSSSGLAGGGEQFF.

The rearrangement joins TRBV7-8 to TRBJ1-5; tentative D call: TRBD1 (5 bases). Trimming took 1 base from V and 5 from J, leaving 12 bases between them. This CDR3 spans 15 amino acids. CDR1 SGHVS and CDR2 FQNEAQ come from the germline V gene. The CDR3 protein is CASSLVPTEDQPQHF. In nucleotides, the CDR3 is TGTGCCAGCAGCTTAGTTCCGACAGAGGATCAGCCCCAGCATTTT.

The chain joins TRBV2 to TRBJ2-5; 9 bases match TRBD1. The CDR3 has 15 residues. The V gene end was trimmed by 7 bases and the J gene end by 1 base; junction bases not matched to a gene: 7. CDR1 SNHLY and CDR2 FYNNEI come from the germline V gene. The CDR3 loop reads CASNPGQGPQETQYF. CDR3 nucleotides: TGTGCCAGCAATCCCGGACAGGGGCCCCAAGAGACCCAGTACTTC.

This sequence joins TRBV6-1 and TRBJ1-1; D ambiguous. V lost 4 bases, J lost 1 base, and 19 bases lay in between. The CDR3 covers 17 residues. CDR1 and CDR2 from the germline V gene are MNHNS and SASEGT. The CDR3 here is CASSAPQVAFQNTEAFF. The CDR3 bases are TGTGCCAGCAGTGCCCCCCAGGTCGCCTTCCAGAACACTGAAGCTTTCTTT.

This chain connects TRBV7-9 to TRBJ2-7, with 7 bases aligning to TRBD2. Germline values: CDR1 SEHNR, CDR2 FQNEAQ (reference sequence). The length of the CDR3 is 15 residues. V lost 4 bases, J lost 6 bases, and 12 bases stayed unmatched. The CDR3 sequence is CASSSRGAGVREQYF. CDR3 nucleotide sequence: TGTGCCAGCAGCTCCCGAGGGGCGGGAGTACGCGAGCAGTACTTC.

This chain uses TRBV18 with TRBJ2-1; D might be TRBD1 (6 bases). The CDR3 length is 12 residues. Germline V gene data show CDR1 as KGHSH and CDR2 as LQKENI. Trimming shortened V by 3 bases and J by 8 bases, and 8 bases separated the two germline ends. The CDR3 reads CASSPRTDEQFF. DNA for the CDR3: TGTGCCAGCTCACCGCGGACAGATGAGCAGTTCTTC.

Only a few counts were recorded for this clone. The chain's CDR3 is CASSEYRPGHSSNQPQHF. CDR3 sequence (DNA): TGTGCCAGCAGTGAATATAGGCCAGGCCATTCGAGCAATCAGCCCCAGCATTTT. The chain combines TRBV6-1 with TRBJ1-5, with D hard to call. This CDR3 is 18 amino acids long. V lost 2 bases and J lost 1, with 18 bases in between. CDR1 and CDR2 from the germline V gene are MNHNS and SASEGT.

The V gene is TRBV9, the J gene TRBJ1-5; no definite D call. Germline V lookup: CDR1 SGDLS, CDR2 YYNGEE. The V end was cut by 1 base, the J end by 8 bases, with 13 bases between. The CDR3 contains 14 residues. The CDR3 DNA is TGTGCCAGCAGCGTATCGCCTCAGTCAAAGCCCCAGCATTTT. Its protein product is CASSVSPQSKPQHF.

CDR3 region: CASSLAGREKLFF. DNA of the CDR3: TGCGCCAGCAGTCTGGCGGGAAGGGAAAAACTGTTTTTT. The chain links TRBV23-1 to TRBJ1-4; D is unresolved. TRBV23-1 is given ORF status, its function remaining uncertain. With 4 bases removed from V and 8 bases from J, the gap between germline ends came to 11 bases. The length of the CDR3 is 13 residues.

In this sample, this clone turned up a few times. The genes are TRBV19 and TRBJ2-3; 10 bases are shared with TRBD2. The germline V gene encodes CDR1 LNHDA and CDR2 SQIVND (reference sequence). J was trimmed by 2 bases and V by 4 bases; bases with no gene match: 6. The CDR3 is 16 residues long. Written as DNA, the CDR3 is TGTGCCAGTAGTAACCGGCTAGCGGGAGACACAGATACGCAGTATTTT. Its translation: CASSNRLAGDTDTQYF.

The chain carries TRBV7-2 and TRBJ2-7; maybe TRBD1 (6 bases). CDR3 length: 14 residues. CDR1 and CDR2 from the germline V gene are SGHTA and FQGNSA. The V end was cut by 3 bases, the J end by 0 bases, with 9 bases between. The CDR3 coding sequence is TGTGCCAGCAGCTTTGACAGGACCTCCTACGAGCAGTACTTC. Protein: CASSFDRTSYEQYF.

This chain connects TRBV28 to TRBJ2-2, with TRBD2 identical over 8 bases. The CDR3 consists of 16 residues. In germline, CDR1 is MDHEN, CDR2 SYDVKM. J lost 0 bases, V lost 4 bases, and 4 bases had no gene match. The CDR3 DNA is TGTGCCAGCAGTTCGACTAGCGCAACGAACACCGGGGAGCTGTTTTTT. This encodes CASSSTSATNTGELFF. The entire variable domain, with the rest obtained from reference TRBV28 and TRBJ2-2, is as follows: DVKVTQSSRYLVKRTGEKVFLECVQDMDHENMFWYRQDPGLGLRLIYFSYDVKMKEKGDIPEGYSVSREKKERFSLILESASTNQTSMYLCASSSTSATNTGELFFGEGSRLTVL.

Turning to this clone: A junction boundary mismatches the germline segment, possibly from a read error. The chain employs TRBV7-7 and TRBJ2-7, with 10 bases aligning to TRBD2. The CDR3 has 14 amino acids. Looked up from germline, CDR1 is SSHAT and CDR2 is FNYEAQ (reference sequence). CDR3 nucleotide sequence: TGTGCTAGCAGCTTGGGGACTAGCGTTGGGGAGCAGTACTTC. Its protein product is CASSLGTSVGEQYF.